This is a list of T cell receptor beta chains from one sample in a study of cytomegalovirus exposure and HLA in healthy donors. Assay used: immunoSEQ multiplex PCR; TCRdb lists only in-frame clones, some missing. The table lists around 130,000 clones, 50% to 80% of them singletons, with roughly 8.6% in the top ten. Source material: PBMCs. The source is a woman between 35 and 50 years old in good health and CMV-seropositive. The CDR3 runs from the conserved cysteine through the conserved F or W. A D gene is named only where the DNA matches it firmly. Expanded clones get a size class; other rows say once, few or many, or leave the size out.

NA,TRBJ1-1,TRBV6-1,few,14,TGTGCCAGCAGGGTGTGGGGGCCGGACACTGAAGCTTTCTTT,CASRVWGPDTEAFF
TRBD1,TRBJ1-4,TRBV5-1,NA,13,TGCGCCAGCAGCTTCGGGGACAGTGAAAAACTGTTTTTT,CASSFGDSEKLFF
TRBD1,TRBJ1-1,TRBV5-1,NA,15,TGCGCCAGCAGTAGCAACAGGGGCGAGGACACTGAAGCTTTCTTT,CASSSNRGEDTEAFF
NA,TRBJ1-6,TRBV7-5,once,17,TGTGCCAGATTCTATAGCCCCCCCGGTCTCTATAATTCACCCCTCCACTTT,CARFYSPPGLYNSPLHF
TRBD1,TRBJ2-7,TRBV6-6,few,15,TGTGCCAGCAGCCCCTCGCCGGGACAGGGAGACGAGCAGTACTTC,CASSPSPGQGDEQYF
NA,TRBJ2-5,TRBV6-4,few,14,TGTGCCAGCAGTGACTCGGCAAGTTCGGGGACCCAGTACTTC,CASSDSASSGTQYF
NA,TRBJ1-2,TRBV18,NA,16,TGTGCCAGCTCACCACCGATGGGAGGGGCCACTATAGGCTACACCTTC,CASSPPMGGATIGYTF
NA,TRBJ1-2,TRBV2,NA,12,TGTGCCAGCAGTGAACAGGGGTATGGCTACACCTTC,CASSEQGYGYTF
TRBD2,TRBJ2-2,TRBV9,NA,18,TGTGCCAGCAGCGTAGCTACGCTAGCGGGAGGCCCGGGCGGGGAGCTGTTTTTT,CASSVATLAGGPGGELFF
TRBD1,TRBJ1-5,TRBV7-9,NA,12,TGTTCCAGCAGCCAGGGGGATCAGCCCCAGCATTTT,CSSSQGDQPQHF
NA,TRBJ1-4,TRBV25-1,few,14,TGTGCCAGCAGTGAATACGGGGCTAATGAAAAACTGTTTTTT,CASSEYGANEKLFF
NA,TRBJ2-7,TRBV28,NA,13,TGTGCCAGCAGGACAGTCCCCACCTACGAGCAGTACTTC,CASRTVPTYEQYF
TRBD1,TRBJ1-2,TRBV5-6,NA,15,TGTGCCAGCAGCCCGACGGGACAGGGCGTCTATGGCTACACCTTC,CASSPTGQGVYGYTF
NA,TRBJ2-3,TRBV5-6,NA,16,TGTGCCAGCAGCTTGTTCGAGCGGTCTAGCACAGATACGCAGTATTTT,CASSLFERSSTDTQYF
TRBD2,TRBJ2-7,TRBV7-9,NA,15,TGTGCCAGCAGCCCAGAGCTAGCGGGGACCTACGAGCAGTACTTC,CASSPELAGTYEQYF
NA,TRBJ2-1,TRBV20-1,NA,11,TGCAGTGCCACTACTAGTTCATGGCAGTTCTTC,CSATTSSWQFF
NA,TRBJ1-5,TRBV28,NA,16,TGTGCCAGCAGCCAGCCGACAGGATATAGCAATCAGCCCCAGCATTTT,CASSQPTGYSNQPQHF
NA,TRBJ2-3,TRBV4-2,few,17,TGTGCCAGCAGCCAAGGGGGGAGCGGCGGGGGCACAGATACGCAGTATTTT,CASSQGGSGGGTDTQYF
NA,TRBJ2-1,TRBV19,few,15,TGTGCCAGTAGCCTTTCACTAATTAGTGATAATGAGCAGTTCTTC,CASSLSLISDNEQFF
TRBD1,TRBJ1-6,TRBV27,NA,15,TGTGCCAGCAGGGATAGGACAGGGGTGGATTCACCCCTCCACTTT,CASRDRTGVDSPLHF
NA,TRBJ1-1,TRBV9,NA,13,TGTGCCAGCACGCTGGGGCCGAACACTGAAGCTTTCTTT,CASTLGPNTEAFF
TRBD2,TRBJ2-1,TRBV9,NA,19,TGTGCCAGCAGCGTAGGGACGGGAGCGCCTAGCGGGGGTTACAATGAGCAGTTCTTC,CASSVGTGAPSGGYNEQFF
NA,TRBJ2-3,TRBV13,NA,15,TGTGCCAGCAGCTTAGAGGGGACAAGCACAGATACGCAGTATTTT,CASSLEGTSTDTQYF
NA,TRBJ1-5,TRBV27,NA,14,TGTGCCAGCAGTTTGGAGTTTAGCAATCAGCCCCAGCATTTT,CASSLEFSNQPQHF
NA,TRBJ1-1,TRBV18,NA,16,TGTGCCAGCTCACAAACGGCGGCGGGGCGGGACACTGAAGCTTTCTTT,CASSQTAAGRDTEAFF
TRBD1,TRBJ2-5,TRBV5-1,NA,14,TGCGCCAGCAGCCCGGGACAGGGGCGCGAGACCCAGTACTTC,CASSPGQGRETQYF
TRBD1,TRBJ2-3,TRBV7-9,few,13,TGTGCCAGCAGACGCGGACAGGCTGATACGCAGTATTTT,CASRRGQADTQYF
NA,TRBJ2-7,TRBV28,few,15,TGTGCCAGCAGCCGCCTGGAGGCGGGGTCCTACGAGCAGTACTTC,CASSRLEAGSYEQYF
NA,TRBJ1-1,TRBV27,NA,15,TGTGCCAGCAGGAACTCCCCGGGGGGGCACACTGAAGCTTTCTTT,CASRNSPGGHTEAFF
NA,TRBJ2-7,TRBV6-5,NA,13,TGTGCCAGCAGTTACTCGGACACCTACGAGCAGTACTTC,CASSYSDTYEQYF
TRBD2,TRBJ2-1,TRBV6-1,NA,13,TGTGCCAGCAAACTAGCGGGCGTTAATGAGCAGTTCTTC,CASKLAGVNEQFF
TRBD2,TRBJ2-7,TRBV7-3,NA,14,TGTGCCAGCAGCTTAGGCGGGAGCTCCCACGAGCAGTACTTC,CASSLGGSSHEQYF
NA,TRBJ1-2,TRBV19,NA,12,TGTGCCAGTAGTCAAACACCCTATGGCTACACCTTC,CASSQTPYGYTF
NA,TRBJ1-3,TRBV11-2,NA,16,TGTGCCAGCAGCTTCCCCAACTGGTCCTCTGGAAACACCATATATTTT,CASSFPNWSSGNTIYF
NA,TRBJ2-7,TRBV6-6,once,14,TGTGCCAGCAGTTACCAGGGAAGTGGGTACGAGCAGTACTTC,CASSYQGSGYEQYF
TRBD1,TRBJ1-6,TRBV6-1,NA,15,TGTGCCAGCAGTTTCCGGGACAGGGATAATTCACCCCTCCACTTT,CASSFRDRDNSPLHF
NA,TRBJ1-1,TRBV5-4,NA,13,TGTGCCAGCAGCTTGGCAGGGGCAACTGAAGCTTTCTTT,CASSLAGATEAFF
NA,TRBJ1-6,TRBV15,NA,18,TGTGCCACCAGCAGAGATGGAATCCCAGGGGCCTATAATTCACCCCTCCACTTT,CATSRDGIPGAYNSPLHF
NA,TRBJ1-5,TRBV5-3,NA,14,TGTGCCAGAAGGCATTCGAGGGTAGCTGTTCCCCAGCATTTT,CARRHSRVAVPQHF
NA,TRBJ2-3,TRBV28,NA,11,TGTGCCAGCAGTTCTTTAAATACGCAGTATTTT,CASSSLNTQYF